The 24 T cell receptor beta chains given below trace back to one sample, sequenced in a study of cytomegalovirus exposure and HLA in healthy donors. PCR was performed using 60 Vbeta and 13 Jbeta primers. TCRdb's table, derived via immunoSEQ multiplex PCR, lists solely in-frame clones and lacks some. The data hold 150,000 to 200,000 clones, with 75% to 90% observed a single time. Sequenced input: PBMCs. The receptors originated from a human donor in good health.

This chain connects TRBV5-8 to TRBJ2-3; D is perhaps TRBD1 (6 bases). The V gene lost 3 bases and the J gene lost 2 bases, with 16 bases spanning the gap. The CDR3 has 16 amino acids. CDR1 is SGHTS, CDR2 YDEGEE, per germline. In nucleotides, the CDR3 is TGTGCCAGCAGCTCGGGGCTGGACAGCTACACAGATACGCAGTATTTT. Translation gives CASSSGLDSYTDTQYF.

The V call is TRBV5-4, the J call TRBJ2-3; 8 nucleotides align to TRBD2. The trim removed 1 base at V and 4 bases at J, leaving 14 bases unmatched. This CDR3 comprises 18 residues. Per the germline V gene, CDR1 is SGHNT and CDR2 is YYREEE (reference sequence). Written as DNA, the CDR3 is TGTGCCAGCAGCTTGTCACTAGCGGTGTGGGCCGATCCAGATACGCAGTATTTT. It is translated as CASSLSLAVWADPDTQYF.

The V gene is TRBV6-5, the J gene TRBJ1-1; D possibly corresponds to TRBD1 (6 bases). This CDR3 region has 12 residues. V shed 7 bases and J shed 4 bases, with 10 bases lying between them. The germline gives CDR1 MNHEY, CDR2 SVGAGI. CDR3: CASNQGTTEAFF. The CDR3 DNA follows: TGTGCCAGCAACCAGGGGACCACTGAAGCTTTCTTT.

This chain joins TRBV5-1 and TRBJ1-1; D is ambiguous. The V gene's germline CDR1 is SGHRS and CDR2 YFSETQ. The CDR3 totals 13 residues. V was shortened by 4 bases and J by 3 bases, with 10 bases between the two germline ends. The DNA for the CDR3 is TGCGCCAGCAGCCTGGGAGCTGACACTGAAGCTTTCTTT. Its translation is CASSLGADTEAFF.

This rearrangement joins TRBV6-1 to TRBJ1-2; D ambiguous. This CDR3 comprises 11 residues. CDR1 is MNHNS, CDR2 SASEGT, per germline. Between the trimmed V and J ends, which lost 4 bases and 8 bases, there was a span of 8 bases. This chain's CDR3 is CASSAIGGYTF. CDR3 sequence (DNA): TGTGCCAGCAGTGCAATCGGGGGCTACACCTTC.

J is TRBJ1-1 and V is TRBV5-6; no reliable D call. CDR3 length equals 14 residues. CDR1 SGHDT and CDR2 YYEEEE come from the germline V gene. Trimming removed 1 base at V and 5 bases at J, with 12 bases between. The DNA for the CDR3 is TGTGCCAGCAGCTTGTATCCCCTTAGAACTGAAGCTTTCTTT. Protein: CASSLYPLRTEAFF.

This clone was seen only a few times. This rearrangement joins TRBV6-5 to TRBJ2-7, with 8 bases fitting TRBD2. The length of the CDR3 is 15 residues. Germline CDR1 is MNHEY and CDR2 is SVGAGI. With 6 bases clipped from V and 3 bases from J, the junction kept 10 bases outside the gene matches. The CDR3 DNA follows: TGTGCCAGCAGGTCCTCGGTCAGCGGGGGCTACGAGCAGTACTTC. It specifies CASRSSVSGGYEQYF.

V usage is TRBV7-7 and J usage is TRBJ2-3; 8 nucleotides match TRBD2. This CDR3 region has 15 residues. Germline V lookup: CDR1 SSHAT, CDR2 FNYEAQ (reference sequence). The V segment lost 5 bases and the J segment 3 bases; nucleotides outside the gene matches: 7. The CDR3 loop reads CASSHTSGATDTQYF. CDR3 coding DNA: TGTGCCAGCAGCCACACTAGCGGAGCAACAGATACGCAGTATTTT.

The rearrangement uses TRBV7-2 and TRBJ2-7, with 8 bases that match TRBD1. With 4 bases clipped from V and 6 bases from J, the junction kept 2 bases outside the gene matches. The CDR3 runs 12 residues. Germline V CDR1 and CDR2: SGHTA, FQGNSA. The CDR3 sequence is CASSSGTGEQYF. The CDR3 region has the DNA TGTGCCAGCAGCTCCGGGACAGGCGAGCAGTACTTC.

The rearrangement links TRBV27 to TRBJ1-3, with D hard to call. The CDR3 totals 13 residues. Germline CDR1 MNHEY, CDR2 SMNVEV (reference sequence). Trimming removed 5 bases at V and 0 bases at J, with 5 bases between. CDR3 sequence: CASSVSSGNTIYF. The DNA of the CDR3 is TGTGCCAGCAGTGTTAGCTCTGGAAACACCATATATTTT.

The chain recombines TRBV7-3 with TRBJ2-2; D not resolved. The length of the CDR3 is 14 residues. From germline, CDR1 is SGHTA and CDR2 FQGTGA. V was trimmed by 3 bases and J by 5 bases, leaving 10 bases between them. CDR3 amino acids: CASSFSSSTGELFF. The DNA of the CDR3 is TGTGCCAGCAGCTTTAGCAGTTCGACCGGGGAGCTGTTTTTT.

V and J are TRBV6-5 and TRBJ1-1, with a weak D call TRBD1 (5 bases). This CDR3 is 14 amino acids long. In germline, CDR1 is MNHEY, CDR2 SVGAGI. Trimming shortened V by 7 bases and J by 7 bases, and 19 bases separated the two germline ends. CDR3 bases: TGTGCCAGCACCCTTGACCCGACCGGGGGTGAAGCTTTCTTT. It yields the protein CASTLDPTGGEAFF.

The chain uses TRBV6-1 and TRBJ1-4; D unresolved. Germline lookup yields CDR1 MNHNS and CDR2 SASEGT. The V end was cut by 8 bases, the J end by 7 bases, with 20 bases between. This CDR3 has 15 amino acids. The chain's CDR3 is CASLQLGRRAEKLFF. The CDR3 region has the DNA TGTGCCAGCCTACAATTGGGGAGGCGGGCTGAAAAACTGTTTTTT.

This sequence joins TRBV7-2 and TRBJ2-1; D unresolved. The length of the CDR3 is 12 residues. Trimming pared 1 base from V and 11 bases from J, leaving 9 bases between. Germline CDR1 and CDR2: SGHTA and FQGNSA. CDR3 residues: CASSLGYSQQFF. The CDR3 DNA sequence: TGTGCCAGCAGCTTAGGCTACTCGCAGCAGTTCTTC.

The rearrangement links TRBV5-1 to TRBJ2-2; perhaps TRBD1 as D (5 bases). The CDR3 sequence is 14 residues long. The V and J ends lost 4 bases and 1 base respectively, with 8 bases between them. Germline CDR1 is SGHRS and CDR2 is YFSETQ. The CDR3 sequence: CASSNGQNTGELFF. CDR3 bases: TGCGCCAGCAGCAACGGACAGAACACCGGGGAGCTGTTTTTT.

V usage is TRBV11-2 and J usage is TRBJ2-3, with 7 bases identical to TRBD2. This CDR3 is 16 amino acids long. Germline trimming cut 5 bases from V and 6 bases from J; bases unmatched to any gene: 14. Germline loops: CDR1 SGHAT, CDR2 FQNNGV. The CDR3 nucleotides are TGTGCCAGCAGCCCTAGGGGAGCGGGGCCGGGGGATACGCAGTATTTT. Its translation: CASSPRGAGPGDTQYF.

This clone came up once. The CDR3 sequence is CASSLVLQTGETQYF. The CDR3 DNA sequence: TGCGCCAGCAGCTTGGTTTTGCAGACTGGGGAGACCCAGTACTTC. This chain uses TRBV5-1 with TRBJ2-5; D ambiguous. Per germline, CDR1 SGHRS and CDR2 YFSETQ. Trimming shortened V by 0 bases and J by 5 bases, and 14 bases separated the two germline ends. The CDR3 totals 15 residues.

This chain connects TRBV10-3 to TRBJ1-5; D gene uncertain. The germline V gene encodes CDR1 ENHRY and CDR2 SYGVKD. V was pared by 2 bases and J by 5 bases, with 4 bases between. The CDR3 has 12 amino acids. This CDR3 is CAISEDYQPQHF. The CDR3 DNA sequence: TGTGCCATCAGTGAGGACTATCAGCCCCAGCATTTT.

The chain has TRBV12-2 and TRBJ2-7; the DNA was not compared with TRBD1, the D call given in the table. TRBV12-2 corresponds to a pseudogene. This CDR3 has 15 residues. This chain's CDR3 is CASRLAERGNYEQYF. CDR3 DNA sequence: TGTGCAAGTCGCTTAGCGGAAAGGGGGAACTACGAGCAGTACTTC.

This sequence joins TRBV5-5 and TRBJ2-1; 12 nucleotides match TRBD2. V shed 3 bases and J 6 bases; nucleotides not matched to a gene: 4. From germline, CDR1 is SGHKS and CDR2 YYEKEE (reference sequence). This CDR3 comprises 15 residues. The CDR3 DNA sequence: TGTGCCAGCAGCTACCCTAGCGGGGGGGCCAATGAGCAGTTCTTC. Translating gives CASSYPSGGANEQFF.

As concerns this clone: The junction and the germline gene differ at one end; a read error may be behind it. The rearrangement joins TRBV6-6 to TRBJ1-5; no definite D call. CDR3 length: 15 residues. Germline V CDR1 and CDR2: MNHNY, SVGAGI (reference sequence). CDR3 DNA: TGTGCCAGCAGTCCCTCTACAAGGAGCAATCAGCTCCAGCATTTT. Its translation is CASSPSTRSNQLQHF.

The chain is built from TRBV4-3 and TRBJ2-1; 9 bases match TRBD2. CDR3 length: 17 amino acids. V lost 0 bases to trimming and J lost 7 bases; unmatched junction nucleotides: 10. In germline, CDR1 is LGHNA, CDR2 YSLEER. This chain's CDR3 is CASSQDSFRLAGNEQFF. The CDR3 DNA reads TGCGCCAGCAGCCAAGATAGCTTCCGGCTAGCGGGGAATGAGCAGTTCTTC.

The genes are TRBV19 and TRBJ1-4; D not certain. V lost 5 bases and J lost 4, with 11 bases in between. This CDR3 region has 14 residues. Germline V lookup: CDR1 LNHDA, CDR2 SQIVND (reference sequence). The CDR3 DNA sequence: TGTGCCAGTAGTGTTCAGGCGGGTAATGAAAAACTGTTTTTT. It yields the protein CASSVQAGNEKLFF.

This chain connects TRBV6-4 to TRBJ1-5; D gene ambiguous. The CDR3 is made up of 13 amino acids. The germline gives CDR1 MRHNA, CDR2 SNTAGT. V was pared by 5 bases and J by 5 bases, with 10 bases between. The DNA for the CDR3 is TGTGCCAGCAGTTCCGAGAGGGATCAGCCCCAGCATTTT. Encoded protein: CASSSERDQPQHF.